Here is one T cell receptor beta chain with its context. Its antigen is currently unknown. The junction differs from germline at one of its ends, possibly a read error. This entry is derived from a study of T cell repertoires in breast cancer. Blocking oligonucleotides added to a second nested PCR suppressed unpaired genes. TCRdb ran MiXCR on the emulsion pairing reads and lists one entry per CDR3 protein. The data show approximately 40,000 distinct CDR3 sequences, over 40% seen once. An expanded emulsion RT-PCR with primers for all TCR V genes paired CD8+ T cell chains. The study, taken as a whole, reports: Tumor-involved sentinel lymph nodes shared about fourfold more TCRs with matched tumors than tumor-free nodes (roughly 8% versus 2%). Discarding singleton TCRs may have missed genuine antitumor clones.

Germline V gene lookup returns CDR1 MNHGY and CDR2 SVAAGI. This CDR3 is 14 amino acids long. This TCR derives from a pool of human donors with breast cancer or a healthy control (not recorded which). The chain combines TRBV6-9 with TRBJ1-1; D gene uncertain. The sample was CD8+ T cells. The CDR3 nucleotides read TGTGCCAGCAGTTACTATGGCATGAACACTGGAGCTTTCTTT. This gives the protein CASSYYGMNTGAFF.